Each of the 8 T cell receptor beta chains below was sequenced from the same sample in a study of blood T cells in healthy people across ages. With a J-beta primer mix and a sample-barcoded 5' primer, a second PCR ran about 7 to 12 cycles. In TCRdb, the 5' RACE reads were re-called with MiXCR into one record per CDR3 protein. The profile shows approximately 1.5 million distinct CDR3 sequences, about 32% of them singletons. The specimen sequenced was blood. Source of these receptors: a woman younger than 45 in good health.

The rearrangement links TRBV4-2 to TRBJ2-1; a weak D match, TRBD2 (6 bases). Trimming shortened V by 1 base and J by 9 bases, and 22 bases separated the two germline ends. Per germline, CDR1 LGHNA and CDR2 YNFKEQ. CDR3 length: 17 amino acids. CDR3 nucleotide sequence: TGTGCCAGCAGCCAAGGCCCCTCTGGCGGGACCGGGGGTGAGCAGTTCTTC. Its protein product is CASSQGPSGGTGGEQFF.

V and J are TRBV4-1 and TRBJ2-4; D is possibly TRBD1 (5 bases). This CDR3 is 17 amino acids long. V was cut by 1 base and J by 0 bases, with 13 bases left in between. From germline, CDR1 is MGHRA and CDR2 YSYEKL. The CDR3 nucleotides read TGCGCCAGCAGCCAAGTCCTATACACAGGAGCCAAAAACATTCAGTACTTC. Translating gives CASSQVLYTGAKNIQYF.

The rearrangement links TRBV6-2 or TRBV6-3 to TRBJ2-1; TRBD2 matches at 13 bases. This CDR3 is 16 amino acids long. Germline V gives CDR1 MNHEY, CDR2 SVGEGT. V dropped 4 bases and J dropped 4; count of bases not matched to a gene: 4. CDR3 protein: CASSWTSGGQYNEQFF. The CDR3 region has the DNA TGTGCCAGCAGTTGGACTAGCGGGGGCCAGTACAATGAGCAGTTCTTC.

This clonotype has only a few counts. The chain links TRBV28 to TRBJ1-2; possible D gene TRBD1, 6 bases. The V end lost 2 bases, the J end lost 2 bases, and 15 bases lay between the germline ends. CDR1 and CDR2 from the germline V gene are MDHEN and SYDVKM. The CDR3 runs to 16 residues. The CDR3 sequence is CASSLGGGLSNYGYTF. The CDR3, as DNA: TGTGCCAGCAGTTTAGGGGGCGGGTTGTCCAACTATGGCTACACCTTC.

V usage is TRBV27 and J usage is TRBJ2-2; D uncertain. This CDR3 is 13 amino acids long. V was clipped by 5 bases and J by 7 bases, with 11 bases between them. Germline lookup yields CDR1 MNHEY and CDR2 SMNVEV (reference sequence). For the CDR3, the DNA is TGTGCCAGCAGTCGCCCCCGGATCGGGGAGCTGTTTTTT. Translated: CASSRPRIGELFF.

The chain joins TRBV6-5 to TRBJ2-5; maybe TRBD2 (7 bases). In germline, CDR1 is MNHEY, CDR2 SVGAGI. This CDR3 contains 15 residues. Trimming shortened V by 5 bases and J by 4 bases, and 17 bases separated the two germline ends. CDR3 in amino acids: CASSRGPGEGETQYF. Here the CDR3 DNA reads TGTGCCAGCAGTCGGGGGCCAGGGGAGGGAGAGACCCAGTACTTC.

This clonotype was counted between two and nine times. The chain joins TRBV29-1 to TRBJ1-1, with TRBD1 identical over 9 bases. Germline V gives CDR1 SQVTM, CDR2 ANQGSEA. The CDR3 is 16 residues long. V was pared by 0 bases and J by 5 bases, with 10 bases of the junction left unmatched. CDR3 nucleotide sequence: TGCAGCGTTGAAGATTTCCCCGGGACAGGGAGAACTGAAGCTTTCTTT. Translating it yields CSVEDFPGTGRTEAFF.

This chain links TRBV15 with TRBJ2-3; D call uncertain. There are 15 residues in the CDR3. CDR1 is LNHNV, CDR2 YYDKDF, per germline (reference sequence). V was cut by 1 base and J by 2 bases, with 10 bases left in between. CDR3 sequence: CATSRGETYTDTQYF. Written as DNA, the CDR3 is TGTGCCACCAGCAGAGGCGAAACCTACACAGATACGCAGTATTTT.